Below, one T cell receptor (beta chain) is given with its context. Antigen: not known. The source of the sample is a study of T cell clonotyping in hematopoietic cell transplantation. General observations from the study: At the given depth, recipient repertoires were over 95% de novo clonotypes. Graft donor and pretransplant recipient Inverse Simpson Index values predicted broader posttransplant TCR diversity.

The V and J ends lost 5 bases and 2 bases, in that order; junction bases with no gene match: 11. The length of the CDR3 is 16 residues. Germline values: CDR1 SGHAT, CDR2 FQNNGV. Only in-frame clones appear in the TCRdb table, and some are missing; sequencing was by immunoSEQ multiplex PCR. In the table there are more than 70,000 clones, 90% to 96% of which are singletons. Time point specified: recipient sample about 28 days before transplant, after cytoreduction. This sequence was found in a woman in her forties or fifties with acute myeloid leukemia. Some clones in this sample may be carry-over from other donors' samples. This chain uses TRBV11-2 with TRBJ2-5; 7 nucleotides match TRBD2. Specimen: peripheral blood mononuclear cells, collected before stem cell transplant. This chain's CDR3 is CASSEEGGLGQETQYF. CDR3 DNA: TGTGCCAGCAGCGAGGAAGGTGGACTAGGGCAAGAGACCCAGTACTTC. Complete variable domain (other parts from reference TRBV11-2 and TRBJ2-5): EAGVAQSPRYKIIEKRQSVAFWCNPISGHATLYWYQQILGQGPKLLIQFQNNGVVDDSQLPKDRFSAERLKGVDSTLKIQPAKLEDSAVYLCASSEEGGLGQETQYFGPGTRLLVL.